This passage covers 17 T cell receptor beta chains from one sample sequenced in a study of OX40 agonist ivuxolimab in advanced cancers. Libraries were prepared by immunoSEQ multiplex PCR; TCRdb keeps only in-frame clonotypes and omits some of them. Among tens of thousands of clones listed, 84% were seen once. This specimen consisted of CD4+ or CD8+ T cells sorted from blood, obtained in a trial of the OX40 agonist ivuxolimab. These receptor sequences come from an adult with an advanced solid tumor such as melanoma, head and neck, liver or kidney cancer.

V usage is TRBV5-6 and J usage is TRBJ2-1; 9 positions agree with TRBD1. V shed 3 bases and J 4 bases; nucleotides not matched to a gene: 5. This CDR3 region has 15 residues. The germline gives CDR1 SGHDT, CDR2 YYEEEE. The CDR3, as DNA: TGTGCCAGCAGCTCCCTGGGACAGGGTTACAATGAGCAGTTCTTC. Protein product: CASSSLGQGYNEQFF.

The chain combines TRBV2 with TRBJ2-3, with 8 bases fitting TRBD2. In germline, CDR1 is SNHLY, CDR2 FYNNEI. This CDR3 comprises 16 residues. V lost 4 bases and J lost 5; bases outside the gene matches: 11. CDR3 residues: CASSVTGTREGDTQYF. The CDR3 DNA is TGTGCCAGCAGTGTTACCGGGACTAGGGAGGGAGATACGCAGTATTTT. The whole variable domain, filled in from reference TRBV2 and TRBJ2-3, reads EPEVTQTPSHQVTQMGQEVILRCVPISNHLYFYWYRQILGQKVEFLVSFYNNEISEKSEIFDDQFSVERPDGSNFTLKIRSTKLEDSAMYFCASSVTGTREGDTQYFGPGTRLTVL.

This clone was counted a single time. V is TRBV7-2 and J is TRBJ1-3; no clear D gene. With 0 bases removed from V and 0 bases from J, the gap between germline ends came to 9 bases. The CDR3 spans 16 residues. CDR1 and CDR2 (germline): SGHTA, FQGNSA. The CDR3 reads CASSLAQSSSGNTIYF. In nucleotides, the CDR3 is TGTGCCAGCAGCTTAGCTCAGTCCTCCTCTGGAAACACCATATATTTT.

The chain has TRBV5-4 and TRBJ1-4; D uncertain. Trimming took off 4 bases at V and 0 bases at J, with 10 bases between the two ends. CDR3 length: 15 residues. CDR1 SGHNT and CDR2 YYREEE come from the germline V gene (reference sequence). In nucleotides, the CDR3 is TGTGCCAGCAGCACCCCGGACGCAACTAATGAAAAACTGTTTTTT. Its translation: CASSTPDATNEKLFF.

The chain recombines TRBV10-3 with TRBJ2-7; D is uncertain. Germline V lookup: CDR1 ENHRY, CDR2 SYGVKD. The length of the CDR3 is 11 residues. Trimming took off 4 bases at V and 3 bases at J, with 4 bases between the two ends. The CDR3 here is CAISGDYEQYF. The CDR3 bases are TGTGCCATCAGTGGGGACTACGAGCAGTACTTC.

CDR3 sequence reads: CASRTSRSYEQYF. The DNA of the CDR3 is TGTGCCAGCAGGACTAGTCGCTCCTACGAGCAGTACTTC. The chain employs TRBV11-1 and TRBJ2-7; possible D gene TRBD2, 6 bases. V was trimmed by 6 bases and J by 0 bases, leaving 9 bases between them. This CDR3 spans 13 amino acids. Germline assignment: CDR1 SGHAT and CDR2 FQDESV (reference sequence).

This chain links TRBV5-6 with TRBJ1-1; D gene ambiguous. V shed 3 bases and J shed 0 bases, with 12 bases lying between them. The CDR3 sequence is 15 residues long. Germline V CDR1 and CDR2: SGHDT, YYEEEE. This CDR3 is CASSSYLRLNTEAFF. CDR3 sequence (DNA): TGTGCCAGCAGCTCCTACTTAAGATTGAACACTGAAGCTTTCTTT.

This clone was recorded a few times. The CDR3 protein is CASSLRRAGRNEKLFF. CDR3 DNA sequence: TGTGCCAGCAGTTTGCGCAGGGCGGGCAGAAATGAAAAACTGTTTTTT. The V and J genes are TRBV28 and TRBJ1-4; D perhaps matches TRBD1 (5 bases). Germline CDR1 reads MDHEN; CDR2 reads SYDVKM. Trimming took 3 bases from V and 5 from J, leaving 16 bases between them. This CDR3 region has 16 residues. Using reference TRBV28 and TRBJ1-4 for the parts outside the CDR3, the full variable domain is DVKVTQSSRYLVKRTGEKVFLECVQDMDHENMFWYRQDPGLGLRLIYFSYDVKMKEKGDIPEGYSVSREKKERFSLILESASTNQTSMYLCASSLRRAGRNEKLFFGSGTQLSVL.

The chain combines TRBV2 with TRBJ1-1; 10 bases line up with TRBD1. This CDR3 is 11 amino acids long. CDR1 is SNHLY and CDR2 is FYNNEI in the germline V gene. J gave up 11 bases and V 6 bases, and 3 bases lay outside the gene matches. The CDR3 sequence: CASRRTGGAFF. CDR3 DNA: TGTGCCAGCAGGAGGACAGGGGGGGCTTTCTTT.

This clone was observed once. V usage is TRBV5-1 and J usage is TRBJ2-3; 9 nucleotides line up with TRBD2. J lost 3 bases, V lost 2 bases, and 4 bases had no gene match. The CDR3 is made up of 15 amino acids. Germline loops: CDR1 SGHRS, CDR2 YFSETQ. Here the CDR3 reads CASSLVAGVTDTQYF. CDR3 nucleotide sequence: TGCGCCAGCAGCTTAGTAGCGGGAGTGACAGATACGCAGTATTTT.

The J gene is TRBJ2-7, the V gene TRBV7-2; 9 bases align to TRBD1. Germline V gene lookup returns CDR1 SGHTA and CDR2 FQGNSA. The J segment lost 4 bases and the V segment lost 5 bases, leaving 9 bases of the junction unmatched. CDR3 length equals 15 residues. As DNA, the CDR3 is TGTGCCAGCAGCCACAGTCCCGGGACAGGGTACGAGCAGTACTTC. This encodes CASSHSPGTGYEQYF. Full variable domain (missing parts from reference TRBV7-2 and TRBJ2-7): GAGVSQSPSNKVTEKGKDVELRCDPISGHTALYWYRQSLGQGLEFLIYFQGNSAPDKSGLPSDRFSAERTGGSVSTLTIQRTQQEDSAVYLCASSHSPGTGYEQYFGPGTRLTVT.

CDR3 in amino acids: CAWNAGLGDTQYF. The CDR3 DNA reads as TGTGCCTGGAATGCGGGGCTGGGAGATACGCAGTATTTT. The chain combines TRBV30 with TRBJ2-3, with a possible D match to TRBD2 (6 bases). V lost 4 bases and J lost 5, with 13 bases in between. Germline values: CDR1 GTSNPN, CDR2 SVGIG (reference sequence). CDR3 size: 13 residues. Combining the CDR3 with reference TRBV30 and TRBJ2-3 gives the whole variable domain SQTIHQWPATLVQPVGSPLSLECTVEGTSNPNLYWYRQAAGRGLQLLFYSVGIGQISSEVPQNLSASRPQDRQFILSSKKLLLSDSGFYLCAWNAGLGDTQYFGPGTRLTVL.

The chain couples TRBV6-5 to TRBJ2-3; D unclear. Trimming took 4 bases from V and 5 from J, leaving 13 bases between them. The CDR3 contains 14 residues. Germline lookup yields CDR1 MNHEY and CDR2 SVGAGI. CDR3 sequence reads: CASSSSPQGDTQYF. The CDR3 DNA reads as TGTGCCAGCAGTTCTTCACCCCAAGGAGATACGCAGTATTTT.

The rearrangement links TRBV11-2 to TRBJ1-1, with D unresolved. V lost 1 base and J lost 0, with 18 bases in between. The length of the CDR3 is 18 residues. From germline, CDR1 is SGHAT and CDR2 FQNNGV. The CDR3 region has the DNA TGTGCCAGCAGCTTAGGGCGATCGAACTTTCTAATGAACACTGAAGCTTTCTTT. Its translation is CASSLGRSNFLMNTEAFF.

The chain links TRBV18 to TRBJ2-3, with TRBD2 identical over 14 bases. CDR1 KGHSH and CDR2 LQKENI come from the germline V gene. Germline trimming cut 5 bases from V and 5 bases from J; bases unmatched to any gene: 6. The CDR3 sequence is 16 residues long. The CDR3 nucleotides are TGTGCCAGCTCAACGGGACTAGCGGGAGTTGTAGATACGCAGTATTTT. It encodes CASSTGLAGVVDTQYF. Full variable domain (outside the CDR3, taken from reference TRBV18 and TRBJ2-3): NAGVMQNPRHLVRRRGQEARLRCSPMKGHSHVYWYRQLPEEGLKFMVYLQKENIIDESGMPKERFSAEFPKEGPSILRIQQVVRGDSAAYFCASSTGLAGVVDTQYFGPGTRLTVL.

This chain connects TRBV7-2 to TRBJ2-1; D gene ambiguous. The V and J ends lost 0 bases and 1 base respectively, with 10 bases between them. The CDR3 is made up of 16 amino acids. The germline V gene has CDR1 SGHTA and CDR2 FQGNSA. CDR3 in DNA: TGTGCCAGCAGCTTAGCCCGGCTAGTGTCCTACAATGAGCAGTTCTTC. This codes for CASSLARLVSYNEQFF.

V and J are TRBV6-4 and TRBJ2-7, with D possibly TRBD1 on 5 matching bases. The V end was cut by 2 bases, the J end by 5 bases, with 22 bases between. Germline CDR1 and CDR2: MRHNA and SNTAGT. This CDR3 is built from 17 residues. The CDR3 coding sequence is TGTGCCAGCAGTGACCTTGATCGGAGACAGCGAAAGGACGAGCAGTACTTC. Protein sequence: CASSDLDRRQRKDEQYF.